The 13 T cell receptor beta chains reported below all come from one sample, sequenced in a study of cytomegalovirus exposure and HLA in healthy donors. TCRdb's copy holds only in-frame clones and misses some; the assay was immunoSEQ multiplex PCR. The sample records tens of thousands of clones, about 97% being singletons. Sequenced: PBMCs. These receptors were taken from a young woman in good health and CMV-seropositive.

The chain couples TRBV30 to TRBJ2-7, with 7 bases that match TRBD2. This CDR3 has 16 residues. From germline, CDR1 is GTSNPN and CDR2 SVGIG (reference sequence). Trimming took 3 bases from V and 0 from J; bases not matched to a gene: 11. The DNA for the CDR3 is TGTGCCTGGAGGAGGTCTAGCGGCAAATACTCCTACGAGCAGTACTTC. It translates to CAWRRSSGKYSYEQYF.

The rearrangement uses TRBV19 and TRBJ2-3, with 11 bases that match TRBD2. Germline V lookup: CDR1 LNHDA, CDR2 SQIVND (reference sequence). V lost 3 bases to trimming and J lost 7 bases; unmatched junction nucleotides: 6. This CDR3 has 15 amino acids. The CDR3 coding sequence is TGTGCCAGTAGTATCTTAGCGGGAGGGGGAAATACGCAGTATTTT. Protein sequence: CASSILAGGGNTQYF. The complete variable domain, with remaining parts taken from reference TRBV19 and TRBJ2-3, reads DGGITQSPKYLFRKEGQNVTLSCEQNLNHDAMYWYRQDPGQGLRLIYYSQIVNDFQKGDIAEGYSVSREKKESFPLTVTSAQKNPTAFYLCASSILAGGGNTQYFGPGTRLTVL.

J is TRBJ1-2 and V is TRBV9; 10 nucleotides match TRBD1. CDR3 length: 14 amino acids. V lost 2 bases and J lost 4; bases outside the gene matches: 2. Germline CDR1 and CDR2: SGDLS and YYNGEE. The CDR3 bases are TGTGCCAGCAGCGTCGGGACAGGGGTCTATGGCTACACCTTC. Translating gives CASSVGTGVYGYTF. Using reference TRBV9 and TRBJ1-2 for the parts outside the CDR3, the full variable domain is DSGVTQTPKHLITATGQRVTLRCSPRSGDLSVYWYQQSLDQGLQFLIQYYNGEERAKGNILERFSAQQFPDLHSELNLSSLELGDSALYFCASSVGTGVYGYTFGSGTRLTVV.

This sequence joins TRBV19 and TRBJ1-5, with 8 bases identical to TRBD1. The junction had 11 bases not matched to a gene; V was cut back by 7 bases and J by 3 bases. The CDR3 runs to 16 residues. CDR1 and CDR2 (germline): LNHDA, SQIVND (reference sequence). The chain's CDR3 is CASTPRRTGYNQPQHF. In DNA form, the CDR3 reads TGTGCCAGTACCCCGCGAAGGACAGGGTACAATCAGCCCCAGCATTTT.

This sequence joins TRBV6-1 and TRBJ2-3; TRBD1 is a possible D gene (5 bases). The CDR3 has 13 amino acids. Between the trimmed V and J ends, which lost 6 bases and 3 bases, there was a span of 10 bases. Germline-derived CDR1 and CDR2 are MNHNS and SASEGT. The chain's CDR3 is CASRGRGTDTQYF. CDR3 in DNA: TGTGCCAGCAGGGGAAGGGGAACAGATACGCAGTATTTT.

The genes are TRBV19 and TRBJ1-3; D possibly corresponds to TRBD1 (6 bases). With 5 bases removed from V and 1 base from J, the gap between germline ends came to 9 bases. The CDR3 loop spans 14 amino acids. CDR1 and CDR2 from the germline V gene are LNHDA and SQIVND (reference sequence). The CDR3 sequence is CASSRRGSGNTIYF. CDR3 bases: TGTGCCAGTAGTCGCAGGGGTTCTGGAAACACCATATATTTT. Looking up the rest from reference TRBV19 and TRBJ1-3 gives the full variable domain: DGGITQSPKYLFRKEGQNVTLSCEQNLNHDAMYWYRQDPGQGLRLIYYSQIVNDFQKGDIAEGYSVSREKKESFPLTVTSAQKNPTAFYLCASSRRGSGNTIYFGEGSWLTVV.

The chain recombines TRBV5-8 with TRBJ2-1; D is ambiguous. CDR3 length equals 15 residues. The V gene lost 0 bases and the J gene lost 0 bases, with 7 bases spanning the gap. Germline V CDR1 and CDR2: SGHTS, YDEGEE. The CDR3 loop is CASSLGPRSYNEQFF. CDR3 DNA: TGTGCCAGCAGCTTGGGTCCTCGCTCCTACAATGAGCAGTTCTTC.

J is TRBJ1-5 and V is TRBV19, with a possible D match to TRBD1 (5 bases). CDR1 and CDR2 from the germline V gene are LNHDA and SQIVND (reference sequence). V lost 4 bases and J 5 bases, leaving 18 bases between the germline ends. There are 16 residues in the CDR3. The CDR3 reads CASSKASGREDQPQHF. The DNA of the CDR3 is TGTGCCAGTAGTAAAGCTTCGGGCAGGGAGGATCAGCCCCAGCATTTT.

The V call is TRBV19, the J call TRBJ2-5; TRBD1 is a possible D gene (5 bases). From germline, CDR1 is LNHDA and CDR2 SQIVND (reference sequence). The V and J ends lost 5 bases and 2 bases respectively, with 12 bases between them. CDR3 length: 14 residues. CDR3 coding DNA: TGTGCCAGTAGTGATTCGACAGCTCAAGAGACCCAGTACTTC. This codes for CASSDSTAQETQYF. Variable domain in full (rest from reference TRBV19 and TRBJ2-5): DGGITQSPKYLFRKEGQNVTLSCEQNLNHDAMYWYRQDPGQGLRLIYYSQIVNDFQKGDIAEGYSVSREKKESFPLTVTSAQKNPTAFYLCASSDSTAQETQYFGPGTRLLVL.

This chain links TRBV10-3 with TRBJ2-7; 9 bases align to TRBD1. Germline values: CDR1 ENHRY, CDR2 SYGVKD. CDR3 size: 14 residues. The ends lost 3 bases at V and 5 bases at J; junction bases unmatched: 5. As DNA, the CDR3 is TGTGCCATCAGTGACCCGGACAGGGGACACGAGCAGTACTTC. It translates to CAISDPDRGHEQYF.

The J gene is TRBJ1-1, the V gene TRBV28, with D uncertain. The germline V gene has CDR1 MDHEN and CDR2 SYDVKM. CDR3 size: 15 residues. V lost 6 bases, J lost 1 base, and 15 bases lay in between. The CDR3 spells CASSPRGQPNTEAFF. The CDR3 DNA is TGTGCCAGCAGCCCGCGCGGCCAGCCGAACACTGAAGCTTTCTTT.

The V gene is TRBV30, the J gene TRBJ2-1; D remains unclear. V was cut by 0 bases and J by 7 bases, with 10 bases left in between. The CDR3 is 13 amino acids. CDR1 is GTSNPN, CDR2 SVGIG, per germline (reference sequence). The CDR3 sequence is CAWSVISENEQFF. CDR3 bases: TGTGCCTGGAGTGTAATATCCGAGAATGAGCAGTTCTTC.

The V and J genes are TRBV7-3 and TRBJ1-1, with TRBD1 matching 7 bases. The CDR3 totals 14 residues. The V and J ends lost 5 bases and 3 bases, in that order; junction bases with no gene match: 6. CDR1 and CDR2 from the germline V gene are SGHTA and FQGTGA. CDR3 sequence (DNA): TGTGCCAGCAGCCAAGGGACAGTTCACACTGAAGCTTTCTTT. Translation: CASSQGTVHTEAFF.